This T cell receptor beta chain was captured by sequencing in a study of PD-1 blockade in classical Hodgkin lymphoma. Study-wide context: With a 2-week interval, patients received intravenous nivolumab at 3 mg/kg.

The time point denotes: cycle 4 day 1 (C4D1), after 5 to 7 weeks of nivolumab. Every patient had relapsed following autologous stem cell transplantation, and cohorts differed in brentuximab vedotin exposure. Findings and caveats of the study: Complete responders' baseline diversity resembled that of newly diagnosed patients. Only CD4+ TCR diversity, not CD8+, had risen significantly by C4D1.

Concerning this clone: Its target is not known. Other DNA sequences of this sample code for an identical CDR3.

The V and J ends lost 6 bases and 1 base, in that order; junction bases with no gene match: 8. CDR3 size: 17 residues. The method was immunoSEQ multiplex PCR; TCRdb's version includes in-frame clones alone and lacks a portion of them. The data contain about 61,000 clones, about 90% of them seen just once; the ten biggest clones take up less than 9%. The V call is TRBV23-1, the J call TRBJ1-6; 8 bases are a match to TRBD1. TRBV23-1 is flagged as an ORF with uncertain function. The specimen comprised peripheral blood mononuclear cells (PBMCs), sampled before the fourth cycle of nivolumab. The receptor was derived from a human donor with classical Hodgkin lymphoma. In DNA form, the CDR3 reads TGCGCCAGCAGCTTTGGACAGGGCGAATCCTATAATTCACCCCTCCACTTT. It is translated as CASSFGQGESYNSPLHF.